These 25 T cell receptor beta chains came from one sample sequenced in a study of T-cell memory formation after mild COVID-19. TCRdb processed the 5' RACE reads anew with MiXCR; each CDR3 protein has one entry. Found here are approximately 580,000 distinct CDR3 sequences, around 20% of them singletons; the top ten hold under 15%. Input material: PBMCs or a T cell subset sorted from them (not recorded which). Source of these receptors: an adult woman who had mild COVID-19 (a few samples of this study predate the infection). Cell type and time point are not known.

This clonotype was found a few times. This chain links TRBV12-3 or TRBV12-4 with TRBJ1-3; D unclear. The CDR3 length is 15 residues. The V and J ends lost 7 bases and 4 bases respectively, with 17 bases between them. Here the CDR3 reads CASTPGPPRGNTIYF. The CDR3 coding sequence is TGTGCCAGCACCCCGGGCCCCCCGAGGGGAAACACCATATATTTT.

This clonotype was seen more than once but under ten times. This chain joins TRBV7-6 and TRBJ2-1; 11 bases fit TRBD2. From germline, CDR1 is SGHVS and CDR2 FNYEAQ. With 2 bases clipped from V and 9 bases from J, the junction kept 6 bases outside the gene matches. The CDR3 contains 15 residues. The CDR3 DNA reads TGTGCCAGCAGCTTACCACCGGGACTAGCGGCTGAGCAGTTCTTC. As protein: CASSLPPGLAAEQFF.

This clonotype was detected ten times or more. The chain is built from TRBV10-3 and TRBJ2-7; D could derive from TRBD1 or TRBD2 (5 bases each). Trimming left V 8 bases short and J 2 bases short, with 16 bases between. From germline, CDR1 is ENHRY and CDR2 SYGVKD. There are 14 residues in the CDR3. Written as DNA, the CDR3 is TGTGCCATCGGAGGCCCCGACAGAACCTACGAGCAGTACTTC. It yields the protein CAIGGPDRTYEQYF.

J is TRBJ2-7 and V is TRBV11-3; TRBD1 agrees at 9 bases. With 4 bases clipped from V and 5 bases from J, the junction kept 12 bases outside the gene matches. This CDR3 is built from 16 residues. Germline lookup yields CDR1 SGHNT and CDR2 YENEEA. The CDR3 spells CASSSGGTGIGHEQYF. The CDR3 region has the DNA TGTGCCAGCAGCTCCGGGGGGACAGGGATCGGGCACGAGCAGTACTTC.

This clonotype was counted once. A much bigger clone sits one base away, suggesting this may be a read error. The missing conserved phenylalanine or tryptophan at the end of this CDR3 makes a read error likely. The CDR3 loop reads CASSQDIGREQYY. CDR3 in DNA: TGCGCCAGCAGCCAAGATATAGGTAGGGAGCAGTACTAC. This chain links TRBV4-1 with TRBJ2-7, with D hard to call. V shed 0 bases and J shed 7 bases, with 10 bases lying between them. The CDR3 has 13 residues. Germline CDR1 MGHRA, CDR2 YSYEKL.

V is TRBV24-1 and J is TRBJ1-2, with no clear D. CDR3 size: 11 residues. Trimming stripped 0 bases from V and 10 bases from J, with 5 bases between. Germline values: CDR1 KGHDR, CDR2 SFDVKD. The CDR3 nucleotides read TGTGCCACCAGTGATTTGCGGGTCTACACCTTC. It encodes CATSDLRVYTF.

V usage is TRBV9 and J usage is TRBJ1-6; tentatively, D is TRBD1 (6 bases). The CDR3 spans 19 residues. V was trimmed by 0 bases and J by 5 bases, leaving 21 bases between them. Germline V gene lookup returns CDR1 SGDLS and CDR2 YYNGEE. CDR3 nucleotide sequence: TGTGCCAGCAGCGTAGACCCTGACAGGTTTGGGGGAGATAATTCACCCCTCCACTTT. The encoded protein is CASSVDPDRFGGDNSPLHF.

At least ten counts were recorded for this clonotype. V is TRBV10-2 and J is TRBJ2-3, with 9 bases fitting TRBD1. V shed 8 bases, J shed 0 bases, and the junction held 21 bases outside the gene matches. Germline CDR1 and CDR2: WSHSY and SAAADI. There are 20 residues in the CDR3. The CDR3 is CASPRFKPGQGVVSTDTQYF. The CDR3 nucleotides are TGCGCCAGCCCACGCTTTAAACCGGGACAGGGAGTAGTCAGCACAGATACGCAGTATTTT.

This clonotype showed up just a few times. The chain employs TRBV12-3 or TRBV12-4 and TRBJ1-4; maybe TRBD1 (5 bases). This CDR3 contains 15 residues. Deletions cut 3 bases from V and 5 bases from J, with 13 bases between. As DNA, the CDR3 is TGTGCCAGCAGTTTTAGGCAGGGAGAGAATGAAAAACTGTTTTTT. Its protein is CASSFRQGENEKLFF.

The genes are TRBV19 and TRBJ2-1; D call uncertain. V lost 5 bases and J lost 2, with 16 bases in between. From germline, CDR1 is LNHDA and CDR2 SQIVND (reference sequence). The CDR3 spans 16 residues. The CDR3 nucleotides read TGTGCCAGTAGTCGGGTCGATAGTCCCCCCTACAATGAGCAGTTCTTC. Encoded protein: CASSRVDSPPYNEQFF.

V is TRBV20-1 and J is TRBJ2-3, with D unclear. This CDR3 comprises 13 residues. Germline loops: CDR1 DFQATT, CDR2 SNEGSKA (reference sequence). Trimming pared 2 bases from V and 1 base from J, leaving 7 bases between. The CDR3 protein is CSARRMGTDTQYF. The CDR3, as DNA: TGCAGTGCTAGACGAATGGGCACAGATACGCAGTATTTT.

This clonotype has ten or more counts. The V call is TRBV7-6, the J call TRBJ2-7; D may be TRBD2 (6 bases). With 3 bases removed from V and 2 bases from J, the gap between germline ends came to 11 bases. There are 14 residues in the CDR3. Germline V lookup: CDR1 SGHVS, CDR2 FNYEAQ. CDR3 in amino acids: CASSFRGGTYEQYF. The CDR3 DNA reads TGTGCCAGCAGCTTCCGGGGAGGTACCTACGAGCAGTACTTC.

This sequence joins TRBV4-3 and TRBJ2-2, with D maybe TRBD1 (5 bases). Trimming stripped 4 bases from V and 2 bases from J, with 14 bases between. Germline V gene sequence: CDR1 LGHNA, CDR2 YSLEER. The CDR3 totals 16 residues. In DNA, the CDR3 is TGCGCCAGCAGCCTGGACACCGAAAAAAACACCGGGGAGCTGTTTTTT. Its protein is CASSLDTEKNTGELFF.

This clonotype has at least ten counts. The chain has TRBV7-8 and TRBJ2-7, with D possibly TRBD1 on 6 matching bases. The CDR3 is 15 residues long. Germline V gene sequence: CDR1 SGHVS, CDR2 FQNEAQ. The ends were cut back, 1 base at V and 4 bases at J, with 14 bases in the middle. The CDR3 DNA sequence: TGTGCCAGCAGCTTAGTTGGGGGCGCGATATACGAGCAGTACTTC. As protein: CASSLVGGAIYEQYF.

The chain has TRBV6-1 and TRBJ2-7, with 9 bases that match TRBD1. The CDR3 extends over 15 amino acids. The germline V gene has CDR1 MNHNS and CDR2 SASEGT. Trimming took 2 bases from V and 3 from J; bases not matched to a gene: 5. The CDR3 reads CASSERDRGYYEQYF. The CDR3 DNA follows: TGTGCCAGCAGTGAACGCGACAGGGGGTACTACGAGCAGTACTTC.

This clonotype was counted between two and nine times. Compared with germline, one end of the junction differs, possibly owing to a read error. The chain couples TRBV7-7 to TRBJ2-2; 14 bases agree with TRBD2. The CDR3 consists of 18 residues. The germline gives CDR1 SSHAT, CDR2 FNYEAQ (reference sequence). The CDR3 sequence: CASSSGTSGSVTAGELFF. The CDR3 DNA reads as TGTGCTAGCAGCTCCGGGACTAGCGGGAGCGTTACGGCCGGGGAGCTGTTTTTT.

The chain couples TRBV12-3 or TRBV12-4 to TRBJ2-7; TRBD2 matches 14 bases. This CDR3 has 16 amino acids. The junction had 6 bases not matched to a gene; V was cut back by 8 bases and J by 0 bases. In nucleotides, the CDR3 is TGTGCCAGCGGGACTAGCGGGAGCCATCCCTCCTACGAGCAGTACTTC. Translation: CASGTSGSHPSYEQYF.

The chain's CDR3 is CASSQERRLAGDNEQFF. The CDR3 DNA reads as TGTGCCAGCAGCCAAGAGAGGCGGCTAGCGGGGGACAATGAGCAGTTCTTC. The chain employs TRBV14 and TRBJ2-1, with TRBD2 matching over 10 bases. There are 17 residues in the CDR3. V shed 0 bases, J shed 5 bases, and the junction held 7 bases outside the gene matches. Germline assignment: CDR1 SGHDN and CDR2 FVKESK.

This clonotype occurred a few times. This chain uses TRBV6-5 with TRBJ1-1; maybe TRBD1 (6 bases). Between the trimmed V and J ends, which lost 6 bases and 1 base, there was a span of 12 bases. From germline, CDR1 is MNHEY and CDR2 SVGAGI. The CDR3 is made up of 14 amino acids. The CDR3 DNA reads as TGTGCCAGCAGGAGTCGGGGGCGGAACACTGAAGCTTTCTTT. It translates to CASRSRGRNTEAFF.

A note on this clonotype: Germline is not matched at one junction end, which may reflect a read error. J is TRBJ2-5 and V is TRBV12-3 or TRBV12-4; 11 bases map to TRBD2. The CDR3 is 15 amino acids. CDR3 coding DNA: TGTGCCAGCAGCTTACTAGCGGGAGTCGGGGAGACCAAGTACTTC. Amino acids: CASSLLAGVGETKYF.

This clonotype has just a few counts. This chain links TRBV23-1 with TRBJ2-7; D perhaps matches TRBD2 (6 bases). TRBV23-1 is treated as an ORF (open reading frame) with a function not yet certain. Trimming cost V 7 bases and J 3 bases, with 13 bases left between them. The CDR3 is made up of 13 amino acids. The CDR3 loop reads CASTGARNYEQYF. The CDR3 DNA reads TGCGCCAGCACGGGAGCGAGAAACTACGAGCAGTACTTC.

This clonotype was counted between two and nine times. The rearrangement joins TRBV12-3 or TRBV12-4 to TRBJ1-2; 8 bases align to TRBD1. This CDR3 contains 16 residues. The V gene end was trimmed by 5 bases and the J gene end by 0 bases; junction bases not matched to a gene: 8. Here the CDR3 DNA reads TGTGCCAGCAGTCCCGGGATGACAGGGGCTAACTATGGCTACACCTTC. Amino acids: CASSPGMTGANYGYTF.

In its sample, this clonotype was seen a few times. The rearrangement joins TRBV12-3 or TRBV12-4 to TRBJ1-3, with D maybe TRBD1 (6 bases). V gave up 5 bases and J gave up 0 bases, with 14 bases separating them. This CDR3 is 16 amino acids long. CDR3 sequence: CASSLEGGSSGNTIYF. CDR3 bases: TGTGCCAGCAGTCTGGAGGGGGGCAGCTCTGGAAACACCATATATTTT.

J is TRBJ1-1 and V is TRBV12-3 or TRBV12-4; D remains unclear. V was trimmed by 7 bases and J by 0 bases, leaving 15 bases between them. This CDR3 region has 15 residues. CDR3 amino acids: CASTLNAALNTEAFF. The CDR3 nucleotides read TGTGCCAGCACCTTGAATGCGGCTTTGAACACTGAAGCTTTCTTT.

This chain connects TRBV10-3 to TRBJ2-7; 7 positions match TRBD1. V gave up 7 bases and J gave up 3 bases; unmatched junction bases: 12. Germline lookup yields CDR1 ENHRY and CDR2 SYGVKD. CDR3 size: 15 residues. CDR3 sequence (DNA): TGTGCCATCAACCCAGACCGGGACAGAGACTACGAGCAGTACTTC. The encoded protein is CAINPDRDRDYEQYF.